The rows below give T cell receptor beta chains drawn from one sample of a study of shared clonotypes between healthy human individuals. Clones were read by immunoSEQ multiplex PCR, and TCRdb kept only the in-frame ones, dropping some. The sample has more than 900,000 clones; 75% to 85% are singletons. The sample was memory CD4+ T cells from PBMCs. These receptors were obtained from a man aged 18 to 30 in good health. Some clones in this sample may be carry-over from other donors' samples. Both conserved end residues are part of each CDR3. Each record gives: V gene, J gene, D gene, clone size, CDR3 protein, CDR3 DNA. A D gene is named only where the DNA matches it firmly. Clone size is shown for a subset of rows, as once, few, many or a class of expanded clone.

TRBV7-9	TRBJ2-7	-	few	CASSLGDGSFEQYF	TGTGCCAGCAGCTTAGGCGACGGGAGTTTCGAGCAGTACTTC
TRBV5-1	TRBJ2-1	TRBD1	-	CASSPGQGINEQFF	TGCGCCAGCAGCCCCGGACAGGGGATCAATGAGCAGTTCTTC
TRBV5-1	TRBJ2-1	-	once	CASSYDSRNEQFF	TGCGCCAGCAGCTACGACAGCCGCAATGAGCAGTTCTTC
TRBV9	TRBJ1-3	-	-	CASSPHGQSSGNTIYF	TGTGCCAGCAGCCCTCACGGGCAGAGCTCTGGAAACACCATATATTTT
TRBV12-5	TRBJ2-1	TRBD2	-	CASGLDASGHNEQFF	TGTGCTAGTGGTTTGGATGCTAGCGGCCACAATGAGCAGTTCTTC
TRBV10-3	TRBJ2-2	-	few	CATKVAEGTGELFF	TGTGCCACGAAAGTAGCGGAGGGCACCGGGGAGCTGTTTTTT
TRBV18	TRBJ2-7	TRBD1	-	CASSSTRTGDHEQYF	TGTGCCAGCTCATCCACTAGGACAGGGGACCACGAACAGTACTTC
TRBV29-1	TRBJ1-1	-	-	CSVESGTEAFF	TGCAGCGTTGAAAGTGGGACTGAAGCTTTCTTT
TRBV13	TRBJ2-7	-	once	CASSSSDRPYPYF	TGTGCCAGCAGCTCTTCCGACAGGCCGTACCCCTACTTC
TRBV15	TRBJ2-1	-	-	CATSKSRGRVGEQFF	TGTGCCACCAGCAAGAGTCGGGGGCGGGTGGGTGAGCAGTTCTTC